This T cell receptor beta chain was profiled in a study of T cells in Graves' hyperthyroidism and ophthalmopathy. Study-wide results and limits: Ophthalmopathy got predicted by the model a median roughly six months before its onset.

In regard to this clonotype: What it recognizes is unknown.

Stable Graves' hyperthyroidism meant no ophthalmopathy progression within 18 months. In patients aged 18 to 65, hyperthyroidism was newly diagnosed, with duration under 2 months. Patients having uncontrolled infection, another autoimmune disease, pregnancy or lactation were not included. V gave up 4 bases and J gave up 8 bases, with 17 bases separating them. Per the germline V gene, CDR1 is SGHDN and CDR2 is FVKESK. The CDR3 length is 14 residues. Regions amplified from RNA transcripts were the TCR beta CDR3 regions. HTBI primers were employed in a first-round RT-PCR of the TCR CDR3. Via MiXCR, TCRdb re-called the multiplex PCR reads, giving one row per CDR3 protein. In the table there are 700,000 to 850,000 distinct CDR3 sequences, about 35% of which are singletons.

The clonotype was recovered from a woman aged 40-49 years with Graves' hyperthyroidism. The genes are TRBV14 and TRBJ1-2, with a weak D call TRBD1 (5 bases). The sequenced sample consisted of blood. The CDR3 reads CASSLSGGGVGYTF. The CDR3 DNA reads TGTGCCAGCAGCCTCAGCGGGGGAGGGGTCGGCTACACCTTC. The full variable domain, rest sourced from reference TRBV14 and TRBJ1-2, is EAGVTQFPSHSVIEKGQTVTLRCDPISGHDNLYWYRRVMGKEIKFLLHFVKESKQDESGMPNNRFLAERTGGTYSTLKVQPAELEDSGVYFCASSLSGGGVGYTFGSGTRLTVV.